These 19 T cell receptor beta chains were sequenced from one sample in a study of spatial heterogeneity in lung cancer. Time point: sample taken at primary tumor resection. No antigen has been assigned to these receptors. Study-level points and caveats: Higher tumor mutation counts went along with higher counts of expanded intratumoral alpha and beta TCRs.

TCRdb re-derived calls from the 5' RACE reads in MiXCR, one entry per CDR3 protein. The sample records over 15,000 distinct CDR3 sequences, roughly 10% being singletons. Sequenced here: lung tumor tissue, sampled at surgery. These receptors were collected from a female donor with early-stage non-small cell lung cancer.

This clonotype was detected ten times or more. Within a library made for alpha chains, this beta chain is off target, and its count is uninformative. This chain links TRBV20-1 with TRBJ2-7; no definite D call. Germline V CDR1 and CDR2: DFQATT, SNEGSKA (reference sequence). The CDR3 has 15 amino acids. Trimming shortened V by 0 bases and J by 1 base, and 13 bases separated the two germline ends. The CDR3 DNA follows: TGCAGTGCTAGAGACCTAGGAGTTTTGTCCTACGAGCAGTACTTC. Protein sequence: CSARDLGVLSYEQYF.

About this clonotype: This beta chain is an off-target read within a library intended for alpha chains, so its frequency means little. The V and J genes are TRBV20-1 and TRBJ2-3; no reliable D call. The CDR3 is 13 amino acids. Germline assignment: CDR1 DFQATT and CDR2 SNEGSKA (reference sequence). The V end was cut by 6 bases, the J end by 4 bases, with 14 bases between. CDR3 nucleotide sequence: TGCAGTGCATCGCTAGAGCCGCCAGATACGCAGTATTTT. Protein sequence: CSASLEPPDTQYF.

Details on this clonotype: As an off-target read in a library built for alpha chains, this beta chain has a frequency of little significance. The CDR3 spells CASSVEGGQPQHF. CDR3 DNA: TGTGCCAGCAGTGTGGAGGGAGGACAGCCCCAGCATTTT. The chain recombines TRBV6-1 with TRBJ1-5, with D unclear. V lost 4 bases to trimming and J lost 7 bases, with 11 bases between them. CDR1 and CDR2 from the germline V gene are MNHNS and SASEGT. This CDR3 contains 13 residues.

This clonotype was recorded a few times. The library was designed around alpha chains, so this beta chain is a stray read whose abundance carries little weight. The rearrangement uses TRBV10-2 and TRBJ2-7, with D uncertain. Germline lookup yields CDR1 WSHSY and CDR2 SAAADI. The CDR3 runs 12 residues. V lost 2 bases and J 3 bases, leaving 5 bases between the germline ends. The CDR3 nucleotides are TGCGCCAGCAGTGAGACCCTCTACGAGCAGTACTTC. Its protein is CASSETLYEQYF.

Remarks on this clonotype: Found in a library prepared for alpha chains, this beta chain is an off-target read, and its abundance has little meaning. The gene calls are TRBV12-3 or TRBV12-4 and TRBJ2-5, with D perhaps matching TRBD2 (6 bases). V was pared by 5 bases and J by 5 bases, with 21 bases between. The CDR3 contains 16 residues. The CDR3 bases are TGTGCCAGCAGTCCATTTGGACTACCGGATTCCGAGACCCAGTACTTC. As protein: CASSPFGLPDSETQYF.

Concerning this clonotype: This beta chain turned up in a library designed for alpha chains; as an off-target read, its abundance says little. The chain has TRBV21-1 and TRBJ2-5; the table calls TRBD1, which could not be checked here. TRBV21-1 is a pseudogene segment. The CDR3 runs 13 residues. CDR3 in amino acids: CASSKCPLQGGDF. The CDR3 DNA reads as TGTGCCAGCAGCAAATGCCCCCTACAAGGGGGGGACTTC.

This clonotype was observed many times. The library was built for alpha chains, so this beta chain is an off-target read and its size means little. The CDR3 sequence is CASSLLDSNNSPLHF. CDR3 coding DNA: TGTGCCAGCAGCCTCCTTGACAGTAATAATTCACCCCTCCACTTT. This chain uses TRBV3-1 with TRBJ1-6; D might be TRBD1 (5 bases). The CDR3 runs 15 residues. In germline, CDR1 is LGHDT, CDR2 YNNKEL (reference sequence). Between the trimmed V and J ends, which lost 4 bases and 5 bases, there was a span of 12 bases.

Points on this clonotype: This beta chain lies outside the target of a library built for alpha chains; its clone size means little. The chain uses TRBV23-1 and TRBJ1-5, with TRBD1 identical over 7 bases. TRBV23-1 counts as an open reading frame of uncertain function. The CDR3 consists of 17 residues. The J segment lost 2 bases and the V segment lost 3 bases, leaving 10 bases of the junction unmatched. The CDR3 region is CASSHPSQGGGNQPQHF. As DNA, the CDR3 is TGCGCCAGCAGTCACCCCAGTCAGGGGGGCGGCAATCAGCCCCAGCATTTT.

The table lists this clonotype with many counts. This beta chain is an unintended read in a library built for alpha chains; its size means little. The CDR3 sequence is CASSYPAGVGDIQYF. The CDR3 nucleotides are TGTGCCAGCAGCTACCCCGCAGGGGTGGGGGACATTCAGTACTTC. The chain joins TRBV28 to TRBJ2-4; TRBD1 might be the D (6 bases). Germline CDR1 reads MDHEN; CDR2 reads SYDVKM. This CDR3 has 15 residues. Trimming left V 6 bases short and J 8 bases short, with 20 bases between.

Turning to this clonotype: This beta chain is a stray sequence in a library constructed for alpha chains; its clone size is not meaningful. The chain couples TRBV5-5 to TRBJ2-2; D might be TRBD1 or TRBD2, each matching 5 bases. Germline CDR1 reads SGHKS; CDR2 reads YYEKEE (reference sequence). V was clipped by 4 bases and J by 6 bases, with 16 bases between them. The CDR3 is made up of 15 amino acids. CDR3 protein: CASSPGTVGSGELFF. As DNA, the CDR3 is TGTGCCAGCAGCCCCGGGACCGTTGGGTCCGGGGAGCTGTTTTTT. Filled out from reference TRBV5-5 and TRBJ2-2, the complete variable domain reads DAGVTQSPTHLIKTRGQQVTLRCSPISGHKSVSWYQQVLGQGPQFIFQYYEKEERGRGNFPDRFSARQFPNYSSELNVNALLLGDSALYLCASSPGTVGSGELFFGEGSRLTVL.

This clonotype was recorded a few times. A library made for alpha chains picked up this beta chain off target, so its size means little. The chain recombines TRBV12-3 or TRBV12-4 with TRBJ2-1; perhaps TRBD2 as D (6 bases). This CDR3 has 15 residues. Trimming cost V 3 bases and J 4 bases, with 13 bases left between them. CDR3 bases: TGTGCCAGCAGTTTTTTCCCTAGCGCTTACAATGAGCAGTTCTTC. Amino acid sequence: CASSFFPSAYNEQFF.

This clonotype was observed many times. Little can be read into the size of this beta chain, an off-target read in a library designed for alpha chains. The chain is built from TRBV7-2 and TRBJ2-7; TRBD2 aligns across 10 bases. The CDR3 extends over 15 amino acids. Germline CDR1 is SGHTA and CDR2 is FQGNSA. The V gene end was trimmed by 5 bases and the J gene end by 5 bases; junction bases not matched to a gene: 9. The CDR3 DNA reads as TGTGCCAGCAGCCCCCAAGCGGGGGGGCTGAACGAGCAGTACTTC. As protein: CASSPQAGGLNEQYF.

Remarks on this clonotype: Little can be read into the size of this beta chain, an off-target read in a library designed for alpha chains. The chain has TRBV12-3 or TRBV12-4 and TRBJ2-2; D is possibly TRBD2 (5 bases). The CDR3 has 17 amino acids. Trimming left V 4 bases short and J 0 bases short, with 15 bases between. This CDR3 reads CASSSSSWGSNTGELFF. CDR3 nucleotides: TGTGCCAGCAGTTCCTCTAGCTGGGGATCGAACACCGGGGAGCTGTTTTTT.

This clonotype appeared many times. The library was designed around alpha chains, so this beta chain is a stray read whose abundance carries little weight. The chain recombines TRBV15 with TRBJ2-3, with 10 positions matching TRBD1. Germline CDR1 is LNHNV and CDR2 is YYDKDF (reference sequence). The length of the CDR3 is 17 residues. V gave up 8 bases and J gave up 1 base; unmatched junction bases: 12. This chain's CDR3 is CATGARGQGVGTDTQYF. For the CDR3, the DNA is TGTGCCACCGGGGCACGCGGACAGGGGGTCGGCACAGATACGCAGTATTTT.

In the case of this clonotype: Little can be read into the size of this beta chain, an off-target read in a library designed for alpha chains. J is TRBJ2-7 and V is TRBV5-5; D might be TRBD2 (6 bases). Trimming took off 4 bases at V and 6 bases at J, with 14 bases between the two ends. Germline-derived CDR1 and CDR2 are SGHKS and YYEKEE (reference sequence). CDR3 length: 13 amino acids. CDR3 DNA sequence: TGTGCCAGCAGCCCGACCCGGGAGAGCGAGCAGTACTTC. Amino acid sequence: CASSPTRESEQYF.

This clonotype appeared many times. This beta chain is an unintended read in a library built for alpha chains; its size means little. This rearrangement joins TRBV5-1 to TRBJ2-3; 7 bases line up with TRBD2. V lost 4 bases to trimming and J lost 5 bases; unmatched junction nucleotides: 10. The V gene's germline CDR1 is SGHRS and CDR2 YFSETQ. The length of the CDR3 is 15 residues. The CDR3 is CASSTGLLEQDTQYF. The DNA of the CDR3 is TGCGCCAGCAGCACGGGACTATTGGAACAAGATACGCAGTATTTT.

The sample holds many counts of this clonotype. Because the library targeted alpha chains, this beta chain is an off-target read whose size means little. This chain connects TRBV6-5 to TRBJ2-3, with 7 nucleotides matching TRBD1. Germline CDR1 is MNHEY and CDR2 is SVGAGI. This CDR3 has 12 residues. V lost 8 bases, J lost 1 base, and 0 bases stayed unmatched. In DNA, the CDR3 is TGTGCCAGCGGACAGGGCACAGATACGCAGTATTTT. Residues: CASGQGTDTQYF.

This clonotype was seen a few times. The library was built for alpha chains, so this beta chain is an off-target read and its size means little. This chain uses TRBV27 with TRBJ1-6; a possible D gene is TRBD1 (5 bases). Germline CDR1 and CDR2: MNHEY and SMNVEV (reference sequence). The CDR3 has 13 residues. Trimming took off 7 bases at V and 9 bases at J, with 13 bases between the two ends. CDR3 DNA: TGTGCCAGCATGACATATCAGGGTTCACCCCTCCACTTT. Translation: CASMTYQGSPLHF.

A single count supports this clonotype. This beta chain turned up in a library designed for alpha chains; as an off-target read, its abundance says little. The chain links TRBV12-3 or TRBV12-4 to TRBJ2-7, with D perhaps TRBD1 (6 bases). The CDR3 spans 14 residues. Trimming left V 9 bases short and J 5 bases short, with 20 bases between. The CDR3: CASSSGQGTDEQYF. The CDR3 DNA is TGTGCCAGTTCGTCGGGGCAGGGGACCGACGAGCAGTACTTC.